Sequencing of this T cell receptor (beta chain) was carried out in a study of control samples from healthy donors and cancer patients. Looked up from germline, CDR1 is LNHDA and CDR2 is SQIVND (reference sequence). The ends were cut back, 3 bases at V and 2 bases at J, with 11 bases in the middle. The CDR3 covers 15 residues. The protocol was immunoSEQ multiplex PCR, while the TCRdb copy is restricted to in-frame clones and leaves out a portion. The sample shows around 30,000 clones, around 90% of them seen only once. The specimen was PBMCs. The TCR sequence derives from a man in his forties or fifties with lung cancer. The chain combines TRBV19 with TRBJ1-5; no definite D call. In DNA form, the CDR3 reads TGTGCCAGTAGTATTTTAAGCCGAGGCAATCAGCCCCAGCATTTT. Its translation is CASSILSRGNQPQHF.